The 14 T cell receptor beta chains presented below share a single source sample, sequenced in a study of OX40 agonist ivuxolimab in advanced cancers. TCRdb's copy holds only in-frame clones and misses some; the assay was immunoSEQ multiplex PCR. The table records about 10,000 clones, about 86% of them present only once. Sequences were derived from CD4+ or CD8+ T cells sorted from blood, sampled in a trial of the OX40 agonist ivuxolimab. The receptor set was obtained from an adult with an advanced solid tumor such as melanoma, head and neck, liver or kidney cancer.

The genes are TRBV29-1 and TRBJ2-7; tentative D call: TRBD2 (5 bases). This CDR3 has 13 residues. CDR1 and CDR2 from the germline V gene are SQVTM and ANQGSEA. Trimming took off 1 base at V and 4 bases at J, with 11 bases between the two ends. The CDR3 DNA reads TGCAGCGTTGAAGGAGGAGGTTCATACGAGCAGTACTTC. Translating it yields CSVEGGGSYEQYF.

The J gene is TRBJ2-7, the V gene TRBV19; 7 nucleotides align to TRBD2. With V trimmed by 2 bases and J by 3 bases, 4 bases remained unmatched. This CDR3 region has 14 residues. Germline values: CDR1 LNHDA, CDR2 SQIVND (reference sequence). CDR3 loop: CASSISGGLYEQYF. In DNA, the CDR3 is TGTGCCAGTAGTATATCGGGGGGACTCTACGAGCAGTACTTC.

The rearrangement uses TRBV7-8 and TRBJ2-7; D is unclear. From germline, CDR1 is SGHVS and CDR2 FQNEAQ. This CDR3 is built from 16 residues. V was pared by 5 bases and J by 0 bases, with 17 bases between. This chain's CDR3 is CASSQYQRHSSYEQYF. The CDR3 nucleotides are TGTGCCAGCAGCCAGTACCAGAGGCACAGCTCCTACGAGCAGTACTTC.

The CDR3 nucleotides read TGTGCCAGCAGCTTAGACAGGCAGGCGGATACGCAGTATTTT. It is translated as CASSLDRQADTQYF. The chain recombines TRBV7-6 with TRBJ2-3, with D perhaps TRBD1 (5 bases). V lost 1 base and J 6 bases, leaving 11 bases between the germline ends. Germline-derived CDR1 and CDR2 are SGHVS and FNYEAQ. The CDR3 is 14 residues long.

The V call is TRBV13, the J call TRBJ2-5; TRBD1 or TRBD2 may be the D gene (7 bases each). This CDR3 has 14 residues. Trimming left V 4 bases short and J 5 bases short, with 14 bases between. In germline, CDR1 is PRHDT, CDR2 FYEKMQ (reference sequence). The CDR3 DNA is TGTGCCAGCAGCTCCAGACAGGGAGGGGAGACCCAGTACTTC. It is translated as CASSSRQGGETQYF.

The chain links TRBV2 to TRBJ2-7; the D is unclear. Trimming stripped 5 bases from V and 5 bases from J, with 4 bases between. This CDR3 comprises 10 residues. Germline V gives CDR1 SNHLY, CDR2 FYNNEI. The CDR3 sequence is CASSQNEQYF. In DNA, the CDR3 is TGTGCCAGCAGTCAAAACGAGCAGTACTTC.

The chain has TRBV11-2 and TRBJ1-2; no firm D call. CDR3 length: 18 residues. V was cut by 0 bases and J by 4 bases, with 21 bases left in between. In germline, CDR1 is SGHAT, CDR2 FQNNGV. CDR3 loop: CASSLDHPPAAGSYGYTF. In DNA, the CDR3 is TGTGCCAGCAGCTTAGATCACCCACCGGCAGCGGGAAGCTATGGCTACACCTTC.

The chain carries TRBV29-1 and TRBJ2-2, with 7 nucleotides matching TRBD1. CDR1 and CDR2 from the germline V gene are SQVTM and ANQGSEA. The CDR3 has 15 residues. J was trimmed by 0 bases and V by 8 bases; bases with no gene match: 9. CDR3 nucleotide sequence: TGCAGCCCCGGACAGGCCAACGCGAACACCGGGGAGCTGTTTTTT. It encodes CSPGQANANTGELFF.

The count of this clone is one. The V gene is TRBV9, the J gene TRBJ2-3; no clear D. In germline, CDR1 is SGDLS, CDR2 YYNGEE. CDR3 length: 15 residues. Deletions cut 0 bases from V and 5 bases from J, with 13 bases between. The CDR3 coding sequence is TGTGCCAGCAGCGTAGCGGGCAGTGAAGGAGATACGCAGTATTTT. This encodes CASSVAGSEGDTQYF.

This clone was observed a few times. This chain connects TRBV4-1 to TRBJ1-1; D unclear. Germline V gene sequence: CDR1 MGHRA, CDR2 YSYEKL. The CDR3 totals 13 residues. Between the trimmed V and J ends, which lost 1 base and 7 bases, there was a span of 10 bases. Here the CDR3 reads CASSQGAGGEAFF. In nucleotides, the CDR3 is TGCGCCAGCAGCCAAGGGGCAGGTGGTGAAGCTTTCTTT.

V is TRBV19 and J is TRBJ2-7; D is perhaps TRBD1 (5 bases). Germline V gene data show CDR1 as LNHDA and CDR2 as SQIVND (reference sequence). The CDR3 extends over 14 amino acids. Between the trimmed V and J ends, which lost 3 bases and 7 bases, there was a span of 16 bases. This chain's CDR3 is CASSISQGLDEQYF. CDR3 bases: TGTGCCAGTAGTATCTCGCAGGGTCTGGATGAGCAGTACTTC.

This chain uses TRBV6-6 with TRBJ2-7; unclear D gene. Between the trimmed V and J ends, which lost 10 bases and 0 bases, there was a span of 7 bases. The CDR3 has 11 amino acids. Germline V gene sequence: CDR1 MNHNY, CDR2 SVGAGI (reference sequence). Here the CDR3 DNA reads TGTGCCACGTCTCTCTCCTACGAGCAGTACTTC. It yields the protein CATSLSYEQYF.

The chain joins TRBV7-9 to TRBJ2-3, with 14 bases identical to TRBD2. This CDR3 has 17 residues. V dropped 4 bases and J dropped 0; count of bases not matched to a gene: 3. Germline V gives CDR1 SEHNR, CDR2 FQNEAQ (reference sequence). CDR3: CASSSGLAGVSTDTQYF. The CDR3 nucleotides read TGTGCCAGCAGCTCGGGACTAGCGGGGGTCAGCACAGATACGCAGTATTTT.

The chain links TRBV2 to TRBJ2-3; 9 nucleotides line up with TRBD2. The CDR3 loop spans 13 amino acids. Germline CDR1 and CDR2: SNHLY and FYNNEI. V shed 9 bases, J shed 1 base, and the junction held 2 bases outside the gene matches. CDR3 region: CARKRGGTDTQYF. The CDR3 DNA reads TGTGCCAGAAAGCGGGGGGGCACAGATACGCAGTATTTT. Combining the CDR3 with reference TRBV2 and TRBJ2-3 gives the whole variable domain EPEVTQTPSHQVTQMGQEVILRCVPISNHLYFYWYRQILGQKVEFLVSFYNNEISEKSEIFDDQFSVERPDGSNFTLKIRSTKLEDSAMYFCARKRGGTDTQYFGPGTRLTVL.